This TCR beta chain was retrieved from a study of blood T cell repertoires in COVID-19. About the study: Sites across the United States, Italy and Spain contributed samples from acute and convalescent COVID-19. T cells, B-cell-depleted T cells, or PBMCs supplied cDNA or gDNA.

V lost 6 bases and J lost 5, with 16 bases in between. The CDR3 contains 14 residues. Germline-derived CDR1 and CDR2 are SNHLY and FYNNEI. Repertoires were generated with immunoSEQ multiplex PCR, while TCRdb's copy carries only in-frame clones and drops some. This sample has some 250,000 clones, with over 65% found just once. V usage is TRBV2 and J usage is TRBJ1-1; weak D call: TRBD1 (6 bases). This receptor was taken from a woman older than 75 with acute or convalescent COVID-19. Sequencing was carried out using peripheral blood. CDR3 in amino acids: CASRETGTMTEAFF. The CDR3 DNA follows: TGTGCCAGCAGGGAAACAGGGACGATGACTGAAGCTTTCTTT.